This entry concerns a single T cell receptor (beta chain). These data come from a study of CD8 T cells in Susac syndrome. CDR3 length equals 11 residues. Trimming cost V 7 bases and J 1 base, with 7 bases left between them. Germline CDR1 SQVTM, CDR2 ANQGSEA. With random hexamers, reverse transcription was performed on about 0.5 to 1 ug of RNA. TCRdb recomputed calls from the immunoSEQ multiplex PCR reads with MiXCR, one row per CDR3 protein. The table shows roughly 150,000 distinct CDR3 sequences, with roughly 96% occurring only once. The sequenced target, TCR beta, came from blood CD8+ and CD4+ T cells. It was negative isolation that provided the CD8+ and CD4+ T cells, whereas TEMRA cells were enriched by FACS.

V is TRBV29-1 and J is TRBJ1-1; D not resolved. Material for sequencing was CD8+ T cells from PBMCs. The source of this sequence is a human donor with multiple sclerosis. CDR3 protein: CSAPENTEAFF. CDR3 coding DNA: TGCAGCGCTCCTGAGAACACTGAAGCTTTCTTT. Drawing the rest from reference TRBV29-1 and TRBJ1-1, the complete variable domain is SAVISQKPSRDICQRGTSLTIQCQVDSQVTMMFWYRQQPGQSLTLIATANQGSEATYESGFVIDKFPISRPNLTFSTLTVSNMSPEDSSIYLCSAPENTEAFFGQGTRLTVV.